A single sample is the source of the 3 T cell receptor beta chains below, sequenced in a study of human T cells and chemical hapten exposure. Indicated time point: healthy volunteer bleed at 2 weeks. The authors extracted total RNA from unfractionated whole blood. TCRdb re-derived calls from the RACE reads in MiXCR, one entry per CDR3 protein. The sample contains 100,000 to 150,000 distinct CDR3 sequences, roughly 9% of which appear only once. Sequenced sample: whole blood. These receptors all come from a male donor in good health. Some clones in this sample may be carry-over from other donors' samples.

In its sample, this clonotype was seen many times. The chain uses TRBV6-1 and TRBJ1-5; the D is unclear. CDR3 length: 15 amino acids. Germline values: CDR1 MNHNS, CDR2 SASEGT. Trimming shortened V by 1 base and J by 3 bases, and 10 bases separated the two germline ends. DNA of the CDR3: TGTGCCAGCAGTGAAGGTCGAGGGCCCAATCAGCCCCAGCATTTT. Translation: CASSEGRGPNQPQHF.

This clonotype was counted only a few times. J is TRBJ1-2 and V is TRBV7-8, with D unclear. V was cut by 5 bases and J by 10 bases, with 5 bases left in between. The length of the CDR3 is 9 residues. CDR1 and CDR2 from the germline V gene are SGHVS and FQNEAQ. CDR3 in amino acids: CASSPSYTF. Written as DNA, the CDR3 is TGTGCCAGCAGCCCTTCCTACACCTTC.

The chain joins TRBV7-2 to TRBJ1-2; perhaps TRBD1 as D (6 bases). V dropped 3 bases and J dropped 3 bases, with 11 bases sitting between them. In germline, CDR1 is SGHTA, CDR2 FQGNSA. The CDR3 runs to 14 residues. The CDR3 DNA reads TGTGCCAGCAGCTTCTCGCCAGGGGACTATGGCTACACCTTC. Translating it yields CASSFSPGDYGYTF.